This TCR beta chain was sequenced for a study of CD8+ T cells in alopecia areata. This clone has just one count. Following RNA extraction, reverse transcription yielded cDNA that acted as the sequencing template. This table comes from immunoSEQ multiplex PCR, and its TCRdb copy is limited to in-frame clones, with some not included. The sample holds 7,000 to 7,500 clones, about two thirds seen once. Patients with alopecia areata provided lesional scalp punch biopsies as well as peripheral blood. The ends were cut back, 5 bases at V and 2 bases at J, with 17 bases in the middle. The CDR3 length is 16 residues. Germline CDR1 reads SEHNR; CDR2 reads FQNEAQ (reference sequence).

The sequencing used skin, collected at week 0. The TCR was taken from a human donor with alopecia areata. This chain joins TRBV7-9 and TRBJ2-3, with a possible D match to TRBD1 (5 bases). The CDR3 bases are TGTGCCAGCAGCAACCAGGGATGGGCCCTCACAGATACGCAGTATTTT. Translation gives CASSNQGWALTDTQYF.